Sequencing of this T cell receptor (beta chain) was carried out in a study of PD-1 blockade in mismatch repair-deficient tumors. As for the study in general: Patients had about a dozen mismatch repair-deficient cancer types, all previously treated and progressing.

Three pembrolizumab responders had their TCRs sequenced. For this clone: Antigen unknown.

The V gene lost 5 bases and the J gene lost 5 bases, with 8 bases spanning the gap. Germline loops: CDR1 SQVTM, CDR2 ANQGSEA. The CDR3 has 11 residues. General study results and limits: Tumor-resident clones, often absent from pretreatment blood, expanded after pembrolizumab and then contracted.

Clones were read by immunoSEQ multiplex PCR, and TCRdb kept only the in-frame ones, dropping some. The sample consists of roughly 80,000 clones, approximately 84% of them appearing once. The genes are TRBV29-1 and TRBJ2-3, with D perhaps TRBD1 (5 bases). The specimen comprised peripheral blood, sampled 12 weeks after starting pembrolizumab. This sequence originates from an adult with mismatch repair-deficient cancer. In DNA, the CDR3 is TGCAGCGTTTCAGGGAAAGATACGCAGTATTTT. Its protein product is CSVSGKDTQYF.